This entry lists 11 T cell receptor beta chains sequenced from one sample in a study of identifying expanded T cells in peripheral blood. Only in-frame clones appear in the TCRdb table, and some are missing; sequencing was by immunoSEQ multiplex PCR. The sample carries tens of thousands of clones, 82% recorded once. Sequencing was done on a sample of blood. The origin of the receptors is a person aged 18 to 75 in good health.

The V gene is TRBV10-3, the J gene TRBJ2-3, with D perhaps being TRBD1 or TRBD2 (5 bases each). CDR1 ENHRY and CDR2 SYGVKD come from the germline V gene. The V end lost 4 bases, the J end lost 4 bases, and 9 bases lay between the germline ends. The CDR3 loop spans 13 amino acids. CDR3 region: CAISGGIPDTQYF. As DNA, the CDR3 is TGTGCCATCAGTGGGGGGATACCAGATACGCAGTATTTT.

The chain employs TRBV30 and TRBJ1-2; 11 positions agree with TRBD1. The J segment lost 4 bases and the V segment lost 2 bases, leaving 15 bases of the junction unmatched. This CDR3 has 18 residues. Germline CDR1 GTSNPN, CDR2 SVGIG (reference sequence). CDR3 amino acids: CAWSPGGGTGGLSYGYTF. The DNA for the CDR3 is TGTGCCTGGAGTCCGGGTGGGGGGACAGGGGGTCTGAGCTATGGCTACACCTTC.

This CDR3 is CASSMEVGRNTEAFF. CDR3 in DNA: TGTGCCAGTAGTATGGAGGTGGGACGGAACACTGAAGCTTTCTTT. The chain is built from TRBV19 and TRBJ1-1; possible D gene TRBD1, 5 bases. The CDR3 loop spans 15 amino acids. V shed 3 bases and J shed 1 base, with 12 bases lying between them. Germline V CDR1 and CDR2: LNHDA, SQIVND (reference sequence).

This clone appeared a few times. V and J are TRBV30 and TRBJ1-2, with 9 nucleotides matching TRBD1. Germline CDR1 and CDR2: GTSNPN and SVGIG (reference sequence). The CDR3 extends over 15 amino acids. V lost 0 bases and J lost 7; bases outside the gene matches: 9. In DNA, the CDR3 is TGTGCCTGGAGTGTACCAGACAGGGGGATTTCTGGCTACACCTTC. Residues: CAWSVPDRGISGYTF.

This sequence joins TRBV30 and TRBJ1-1, with 7 bases that match TRBD1. V dropped 4 bases and J dropped 4; count of bases not matched to a gene: 9. The CDR3 extends over 14 amino acids. Looked up from germline, CDR1 is GTSNPN and CDR2 is SVGIG (reference sequence). The chain's CDR3 is CAWTPQGWGTEAFF. The CDR3 coding sequence is TGTGCCTGGACTCCACAGGGGTGGGGCACTGAAGCTTTCTTT. Based on the CDR3 plus reference TRBV30 and TRBJ1-1, the full variable domain is SQTIHQWPATLVQPVGSPLSLECTVEGTSNPNLYWYRQAAGRGLQLLFYSVGIGQISSEVPQNLSASRPQDRQFILSSKKLLLSDSGFYLCAWTPQGWGTEAFFGQGTRLTVV.

The chain couples TRBV15 to TRBJ2-3, with 9 positions matching TRBD1. The germline gives CDR1 LNHNV, CDR2 YYDKDF (reference sequence). Germline trimming cut 0 bases from V and 4 bases from J; bases unmatched to any gene: 14. This CDR3 comprises 19 residues. In DNA, the CDR3 is TGTGCCACCAGCAGAGATTCTTCTACGGGACAGGGAAGGCCAGATACGCAGTATTTT. Amino acid sequence: CATSRDSSTGQGRPDTQYF.

This chain joins TRBV4-1 and TRBJ2-3, with D maybe TRBD1 (5 bases). The V end was cut by 1 base, the J end by 6 bases, with 17 bases between. CDR3 length equals 16 residues. Germline CDR1 and CDR2: MGHRA and YSYEKL. The CDR3 nucleotides are TGCGCCAGCAGCCAAGTCATGACAGTGGGCTGGGATACGCAGTATTTT. As protein: CASSQVMTVGWDTQYF.

This rearrangement joins TRBV5-3 to TRBJ1-1, with 7 positions matching TRBD1. TRBV5-3 is identified as an open reading frame with a role that is uncertain. V lost 8 bases to trimming and J lost 12 bases; unmatched junction nucleotides: 16. The CDR3 extends over 13 amino acids. CDR3 in amino acids: CASLDRAGMTTFF. As DNA, the CDR3 is TGTGCCAGCCTTGACAGGGCTGGTATGACGACTTTCTTT.

The J gene is TRBJ2-2, the V gene TRBV6-5; 7 nucleotides align to TRBD1. Trimming took 3 bases from V and 0 from J; bases not matched to a gene: 1. The CDR3 is 15 residues long. Germline loops: CDR1 MNHEY, CDR2 SVGAGI. CDR3 residues: CASSYQGANTGELFF. CDR3 in DNA: TGTGCCAGCAGTTATCAGGGGGCGAACACCGGGGAGCTGTTTTTT.

The V and J genes are TRBV27 and TRBJ2-1; D is perhaps TRBD2 (5 bases). Germline CDR1 and CDR2: MNHEY and SMNVEV (reference sequence). The V and J ends lost 5 bases and 3 bases respectively, with 14 bases between them. The CDR3 is 15 residues long. CDR3 in amino acids: CASSPWTSNYNEQFF. In DNA, the CDR3 is TGTGCCAGCAGTCCTTGGACTTCAAACTACAATGAGCAGTTCTTC.

The gene calls are TRBV10-3 and TRBJ1-2; 12 positions match TRBD1. V lost 3 bases, J lost 7 bases, and 3 bases stayed unmatched. There are 14 residues in the CDR3. Germline V gene sequence: CDR1 ENHRY, CDR2 SYGVKD. The CDR3 region is CAISDPGQGAGYTF. The CDR3 DNA reads as TGTGCCATCAGTGACCCGGGACAGGGGGCTGGCTACACCTTC.